These T cell receptor beta chains were read from a single sample in a study of blood T cell repertoires in COVID-19. Repertoires were generated with immunoSEQ multiplex PCR, while TCRdb's copy carries only in-frame clones and drops some. The sample lists hundreds of thousands of clones; around 84% were seen once. The sequencing input was PBMCs or T cells enriched from blood (not recorded which). The receptors here all came from a man aged 30-40 years with acute COVID-19. Each CDR3 is given with its conserved first and last residue. Fields, in order: J gene, V gene, clone size, D gene, CDR3 DNA, CDR3 protein. D genes are given only for firm matches. Clone size is shown for a subset of rows, as once, few, many or a class of expanded clone.

TRBJ1-1 TRBV5-8 - TRBD1 TGTGCCAGCAGCGCCGGGACAGGGGGCACTGAAGCTTTCTTT CASSAGTGGTEAFF
TRBJ2-5 TRBV5-1 - - TGTGCCAGCAGCTTGGTCATCCAAGAGACCCAGTACTTC CASSLVIQETQYF
TRBJ2-6 TRBV24-1 - TRBD1 TGTGCCACCAGTGGTAAACAGGGGGCACTAGGGGCCAACGTCCTGACTTTC CATSGKQGALGANVLTF
TRBJ1-1 TRBV18 - - TGTGCCAGCTCAGCGGGGGTGAACACTGAAGCTTTCTTT CASSAGVNTEAFF
TRBJ2-1 TRBV7-2 - TRBD2 TGTGCCAGCAGCTCCGGGTCGGGAGGAAGGATTGAGCAGTTCTTC CASSSGSGGRIEQFF
TRBJ2-2 TRBV2 - - TGTGCCAGCTCTTTGGGGGGTAACACCGGGGAGCTGTTTTTT CASSLGGNTGELFF
TRBJ1-2 TRBV11-2 - - TGTGCCAGCAGCCCCAATTGGGGCAGTACTGCTAACTATGGCTACACCTTC CASSPNWGSTANYGYTF
TRBJ2-5 TRBV29-1 - - TGCAGCGTTGATTCAGAGCGGTCGCGGGGGACCCAGTACTTC CSVDSERSRGTQYF
TRBJ2-1 TRBV11-2 - TRBD1 TGTGCCAGCAGCCACGACAGGGTCCCCTACAATGAGCAGTTCTTC CASSHDRVPYNEQFF
TRBJ2-2 TRBV3-1/TRBV3-2 - - TGTGCCAGCAGCCAAGATGGGCAGGGGACCGGGGAGCTGTTTTTT CASSQDGQGTGELFF
TRBJ2-6 TRBV30 - TRBD1 TGTGCCTGGTCGGGACAGGTCTCTGGGGCCAACGTCCTGACTTTC CAWSGQVSGANVLTF
TRBJ1-2 TRBV6-5 - TRBD1 TGTGCCAGCAGTTATTCCCAGGGGGCTGGCTACACCTTC CASSYSQGAGYTF
TRBJ1-2 TRBV30 - - TGTGCCTGGAGGACAGGTATGAACTATGGCTACACCTTC CAWRTGMNYGYTF
TRBJ1-5 TRBV2 once - TGTGCCAGCAGTGGGGGAGCCAGCAATCAGCCCCAGCATTTT CASSGGASNQPQHF
TRBJ2-1 TRBV27 - TRBD2 TGTGCCAGCAGTTCCCTAGCGGGAGCCCCCTACAATGAGCAGTTCTTC CASSSLAGAPYNEQFF
TRBJ1-3 TRBV10-3 - TRBD1 TGTGCCATCAGACCCGGGACAGGGGGCTCCGGAAACACCATATATTTT CAIRPGTGGSGNTIYF
TRBJ1-2 TRBV5-1 - - TGTGCCAGCAGCCGAGGGTTAAACTATGGCTACACCTTC CASSRGLNYGYTF
TRBJ2-3 TRBV4-3 - - TGCGCCAGCAGCCGATCTGAGGCGATCACAGATACGCAGTATTTT CASSRSEAITDTQYF
TRBJ2-5 TRBV7-2 - TRBD2 TGTGCCAGCAGCCCAGGACTAGCGGGAGGACAAGAGACCCAGTACTTC CASSPGLAGGQETQYF
TRBJ2-5 TRBV7-2 - TRBD2 TGTGCCAGCAGCTTGGGGAGGGCCTCAGAGACCCAGTACTTC CASSLGRASETQYF
TRBJ2-5 TRBV5-1 - TRBD2 TGTGCCAGCAGCCTGGGGACTAGCGGGCTCCAAGAGACCCAGTACTTC CASSLGTSGLQETQYF
TRBJ2-5 TRBV9 - - TGTGCCAGCAGCGTAGGCTGGACAGAAGAGACCCAGTACTTC CASSVGWTEETQYF
TRBJ2-1 TRBV24-1 - TRBD2 TGTGCCACCGCCCTTGGGACTAGCGGAAACAATGAGCAGTTCTTC CATALGTSGNNEQFF
TRBJ1-5 TRBV18 - - TGTGCCAGCTCACCATCGCGGCAGAGGGAAAATCAGCCCCAGCATTTT CASSPSRQRENQPQHF
TRBJ1-6 TRBV5-1 - - TGCGCCAGCAGCTTGGCCGTGGAGAATAATTCACCCCTCCACTTT CASSLAVENNSPLHF
TRBJ1-3 TRBV9 - - TGTGCCAGCAGCGTAGGGTGGGGGGCTGGAAACACCATATATTTT CASSVGWGAGNTIYF
TRBJ2-2 TRBV3-1/TRBV3-2 - - TGTGCCAGCAGCCAAGGTCACAGAGCGAACACCGGGGAGCTGTTTTTT CASSQGHRANTGELFF
TRBJ1-2 TRBV15 once - TGTGCCACCAGCATAAGACAGAACTATGGCTACACCTTC CATSIRQNYGYTF
TRBJ1-2 TRBV6-5 - TRBD1 TGTGCCAGCAGTTACATGGGACAGCAGAGGGGCTATGGCTACACCTTC CASSYMGQQRGYGYTF
TRBJ2-1 TRBV5-1 - - TGCGCCAGCAGCCGGATCCCAGGGCACAATGAGCAGTTCTTC CASSRIPGHNEQFF
TRBJ1-6 TRBV19 - - TGTGCCAGTAGTACCCAGGGATATAATTCACCCCTCCACTTT CASSTQGYNSPLHF
TRBJ2-2 TRBV7-2 - TRBD1 TGTGCCAGCAGTAATACAGGGGGGAGGTTGTTTTTT CASSNTGGRLFF
TRBJ1-1 TRBV24-1 - - TGTGCCACCAGTGAGGCCGCAGGGCCGAACACTGAAGCTTTCTTT CATSEAAGPNTEAFF
TRBJ2-1 TRBV24-1 - TRBD2 TGTGCCACCAGTGATTTACCTAGCGGGAGCAATGAGCAGTTCTTC CATSDLPSGSNEQFF
TRBJ2-2 TRBV7-7 - - TGTGCCAGCACCAGACAGTCCACAGCTCTTGGCACCGGGGAGCTGTTTTTT CASTRQSTALGTGELFF
TRBJ1-3 TRBV3-1/TRBV3-2 - TRBD1 TGTGCCAGCAGCCAAGATAGGGGGCGCGGAAACACCATATATTTT CASSQDRGRGNTIYF
TRBJ2-5 TRBV3-1/TRBV3-2 - TRBD2 TGTGCCAGCAGCCAGCGACTAGCGGGGCAGAGGGGGGAGACCCAGTACTTC CASSQRLAGQRGETQYF
TRBJ2-1 TRBV9 - - TGTGCCAGCACGAGCGGCCCGCGGGCTGAGCAGTTCTTC CASTSGPRAEQFF
TRBJ2-5 TRBV7-3 - - TGTGCCAGCAGCTTACAGGGACACCCAGGCGAGACCCAGTACTTC CASSLQGHPGETQYF
TRBJ2-1 TRBV19 - TRBD1 TGTGCCAGTAGTGCCGGGACAGGGCTTGATGAGCAGTTCTTC CASSAGTGLDEQFF
TRBJ1-1 TRBV30 - TRBD1 TGTGCCCGCGGGACAGGCGATATGAACACTGAAGCTTTCTTT CARGTGDMNTEAFF
TRBJ2-3 TRBV30 few TRBD1 TGTGCCTGGAGTGAGGGGGCTTCTAGCACAGATACGCAGTATTTT CAWSEGASSTDTQYF
TRBJ1-1 TRBV7-8 - - TGTGCCAGCAGCCCGTTAGTCGCTGAAGCTTTCTTT CASSPLVAEAFF
TRBJ2-3 TRBV30 - TRBD2 TGTGCCTGGTCCGGGAGGGTTACGCAGTATTTT CAWSGRVTQYF
TRBJ1-1 TRBV4-1 few TRBD1 TGCGCCAGCAGCCTCGGGACAGGGGTACCTGAAGCTTTCTTT CASSLGTGVPEAFF
TRBJ2-5 TRBV9 - TRBD2 TGTGCCAGCAGCGTAGCGTCCGGGCGAGTAGCGGGGGTCCAAGAGACCCAGTACTTC CASSVASGRVAGVQETQYF
TRBJ1-3 TRBV11-2 - - TGTGCCAGCAGCCTCGGGTCGGGGGGAAACACCATATATTTT CASSLGSGGNTIYF
TRBJ1-1 TRBV19 - TRBD1 TGTGCCAGTAGTTTCGGACAGGGCGGGGAAGCTTTCTTT CASSFGQGGEAFF
TRBJ1-2 TRBV6-6 - TRBD1 TGTGCCAGCAGCCTTGGACCGGACAGGGGGCTTGGCTACACCTTC CASSLGPDRGLGYTF
TRBJ1-3 TRBV4-2 - - TGTGCCAGCAGCCAGGATCAGGAGGTCGGAAACACCATATATTTT CASSQDQEVGNTIYF
TRBJ2-2 TRBV5-4 - - TGTGCCAGCTCTGACAAGAACACCGGGGAGCTGTTTTTT CASSDKNTGELFF
TRBJ2-5 TRBV29-1 - - TGCAGCGTTCACAGGGATTCAGAGACCCAGTACTTC CSVHRDSETQYF
TRBJ2-3 TRBV7-6 - - TGTGCCAGCAGCCCACGACTAGAGGGGGGGACGGATACGCAGTATTTT CASSPRLEGGTDTQYF